Below, one T cell receptor (beta chain) is given with its context. Its antigen remains unidentified. The entry originates in a study of a mutant IDH1 vaccine in newly diagnosed glioma. At the level of the study: Vaccination followed radiotherapy alone by 4-6 weeks, or accompanied temozolomide cycles. Patients under treatment included roughly 62% males and approximately 38% females and had a mean age of approximately 43 years. Study-level findings and limits: The occurrence of vaccine-induced immune responses was seen in approximately 92% of patients.

Time point of the sample: week 35, safety follow-up. The study gave 300 ug of mutant IDH1 20-mer peptide per vaccine dose, with topical imiquimod. Eight vaccinations reached patients in weeks 1, 3, 5, 7, 11, 15, 19 and 23. Germline lookup yields CDR1 MNHNS and CDR2 SASEGT. The germline V and J ends were trimmed by 2 bases and 8 bases, with 18 bases remaining between them. The CDR3 sequence is 16 residues long. Using immunoSEQ multiplex PCR, the repertoire was profiled, and TCRdb retains in-frame clones only, with some absent. The sample records over 65,000 clones, roughly 83% being singletons. The chain uses TRBV6-1 and TRBJ1-4, with D uncertain. Sequencing used PBMCs, obtained from a glioma patient whose treatment included an IDH1 peptide vaccine. This TCR came from a man aged 18 to 30 with glioma. In DNA, the CDR3 is TGTGCCAGCAGTGAATTGGGCGTCGGGCCCCTAGAAAAACTGTTTTTT. It is translated as CASSELGVGPLEKLFF.